Included here is one T cell receptor beta chain sequence, with context. TCRdb's table, derived via immunoSEQ multiplex PCR, lists solely in-frame clones and lacks some. The top ten hold around 2.8% of the sample, which has 240,000 or so clones, around 85% seen once. From germline, CDR1 is SGHVS and CDR2 FQNEAQ. The V and J ends lost 5 bases and 0 bases respectively, with 10 bases between them. The CDR3 length is 14 residues. The sample belongs to a study of blood T cell repertoires in COVID-19. Study as a whole: The analysed material was cDNA or gDNA that came from T cells, B-cell-depleted T cells, or PBMCs.

The TCR was taken from a woman in her twenties or thirties who had recovered from COVID-19. Sequences were obtained from peripheral blood. The chain carries TRBV7-8 and TRBJ1-1; D gene ambiguous. CDR3 amino acids: CASSPPGMNTEAFF. CDR3 DNA: TGTGCCAGCAGCCCTCCAGGAATGAACACTGAAGCTTTCTTT. The complete variable domain, with remaining parts taken from reference TRBV7-8 and TRBJ1-1, reads GAGVSQSPRYKVAKRGQDVALRCDPISGHVSLFWYQQALGQGPEFLTYFQNEAQLDKSGLPSDRFFAERPEGSVSTLKIQRTQQEDSAVYLCASSPPGMNTEAFFGQGTRLTVV.